The 18 T cell receptor beta chains in this list originate from one sample, sequenced in a study of blood T cell repertoires in COVID-19. Sequencing used immunoSEQ multiplex PCR; TCRdb keeps in-frame clones, though not all of them. The table shows 95,000 to 110,000 clones, with 84% occurring only once. Material for sequencing was peripheral blood. These receptors all come from a human donor in a cohort sampled during active COVID-19.

J is TRBJ2-2 and V is TRBV21-1; TRBD1 is taken as the D call from the table, unchecked against the DNA. TRBV21-1 represents a pseudogene. The length of the CDR3 is 14 residues. This CDR3 is CASSKVVSTGELFF. DNA for the CDR3: TGTGCCAGCAGCAAAGTGGTCAGCACCGGGGAGCTGTTTTTT.

V is TRBV3-1 (or the pseudogene TRBV3-2) and J is TRBJ2-1; 7 bases line up with TRBD2. Germline CDR1 LGHDT, CDR2 YNNKEL (reference sequence). V shed 3 bases and J 7 bases; nucleotides not matched to a gene: 3. The CDR3 has 13 amino acids. CDR3 loop: CASSQMRGNEQFF. Written as DNA, the CDR3 is TGTGCCAGCAGCCAGATGCGGGGGAATGAGCAGTTCTTC.

V is TRBV27 and J is TRBJ2-3; 8 positions agree with TRBD1. This CDR3 region has 14 residues. The V segment lost 5 bases and the J segment 0 bases; nucleotides outside the gene matches: 1. Germline assignment: CDR1 MNHEY and CDR2 SMNVEV (reference sequence). In nucleotides, the CDR3 is TGTGCCAGCAGTCGGACAGGGAGCACAGATACGCAGTATTTT. Its translation: CASSRTGSTDTQYF.

This chain joins TRBV6-1 and TRBJ1-6; maybe TRBD1 (5 bases). The length of the CDR3 is 13 residues. V was trimmed by 0 bases and J by 13 bases, leaving 10 bases between them. Germline loops: CDR1 MNHNS, CDR2 SASEGT. The CDR3 reads CASSEAGGSPLHF. In DNA form, the CDR3 reads TGTGCCAGCAGTGAAGCGGGGGGGTCCCCCCTCCACTTT.

This clone has a handful of counts. The CDR3 loop reads CASSAGGISNEQFF. The CDR3 nucleotides read TGTGCCAGCAGCGCGGGGGGGATTTCCAATGAGCAGTTCTTC. This chain joins TRBV2 and TRBJ2-1; 9 nucleotides match TRBD2. Germline V gene sequence: CDR1 SNHLY, CDR2 FYNNEI. The CDR3 runs to 14 residues. J gave up 6 bases and V 6 bases, and 6 bases lay outside the gene matches. Using reference TRBV2 and TRBJ2-1 for the parts outside the CDR3, the full variable domain is EPEVTQTPSHQVTQMGQEVILRCVPISNHLYFYWYRQILGQKVEFLVSFYNNEISEKSEIFDDQFSVERPDGSNFTLKIRSTKLEDSAMYFCASSAGGISNEQFFGPGTRLTVL.

The chain has TRBV3-1 (or the pseudogene TRBV3-2) and TRBJ1-4; tentative D call: TRBD1 (5 bases). Trimming pared 3 bases from V and 3 bases from J, leaving 14 bases between. CDR3 size: 16 residues. Germline V gene data show CDR1 as LGHDT and CDR2 as YNNKEL (reference sequence). Here the CDR3 DNA reads TGTGCCAGCAGCCAGGGTTGGGGCAGCCCTAATGAAAAACTGTTTTTT. It is translated as CASSQGWGSPNEKLFF.

J is TRBJ2-7 and V is TRBV7-2, with a weak D call TRBD2 (5 bases). Germline V gene data show CDR1 as SGHTA and CDR2 as FQGNSA. V lost 5 bases and J 8 bases, leaving 16 bases between the germline ends. CDR3 length: 13 amino acids. CDR3 sequence: CASSPTPRRQQYF. Here the CDR3 DNA reads TGTGCCAGCAGCCCTACTCCCCGGAGGCAGCAGTACTTC.

The chain combines TRBV9 with TRBJ2-3; 11 nucleotides align to TRBD2. Trimming cost V 2 bases and J 4 bases; bases outside gene matches: 3. The CDR3 runs 15 residues. Germline CDR1 is SGDLS and CDR2 is YYNGEE. This CDR3 reads CASSVSGGAPDTQYF. The CDR3 DNA reads as TGTGCCAGCAGCGTTAGCGGGGGGGCCCCAGATACGCAGTATTTT.

The rearrangement joins TRBV9 to TRBJ2-3, with 9 positions matching TRBD2. The trim removed 4 bases at V and 2 bases at J, leaving 8 bases unmatched. The germline V gene encodes CDR1 SGDLS and CDR2 YYNGEE. The CDR3 sequence is 16 residues long. The CDR3 region has the DNA TGTGCCAGCAGCAGGGCTAGCGGGGTCTCCACAGATACGCAGTATTTT. It is translated as CASSRASGVSTDTQYF.

V is TRBV19 and J is TRBJ1-5, with no clear D. The V end lost 1 base, the J end lost 0 bases, and 7 bases lay between the germline ends. Per germline, CDR1 LNHDA and CDR2 SQIVND (reference sequence). The CDR3 has 15 residues. The CDR3 bases are TGTGCCAGTAGTATAGTCAGAAATAGCAATCAGCCCCAGCATTTT. It is translated as CASSIVRNSNQPQHF.

This clone was found once. This chain uses TRBV15 with TRBJ1-1; TRBD1 matches 7 bases. Looked up from germline, CDR1 is LNHNV and CDR2 is YYDKDF (reference sequence). The CDR3 runs to 14 residues. J was trimmed by 0 bases and V by 5 bases; bases with no gene match: 3. DNA for the CDR3: TGTGCCACCAGCGGCGACAGGGTGAACACTGAAGCTTTCTTT. The encoded protein is CATSGDRVNTEAFF.

This rearrangement joins TRBV19 to TRBJ2-6; maybe TRBD1 (6 bases). Trimming left V 3 bases short and J 3 bases short, with 18 bases between. CDR1 LNHDA and CDR2 SQIVND come from the germline V gene (reference sequence). This CDR3 region has 18 residues. The CDR3 DNA reads TGTGCCAGTAGTATTCGGGACATAAGGGGTGGTGGGGCCAACGTCCTGACTTTC. Amino acids: CASSIRDIRGGGANVLTF.

The chain employs TRBV7-2 and TRBJ2-7, with TRBD1 identical over 8 bases. V dropped 3 bases and J dropped 3; count of bases not matched to a gene: 4. The CDR3 has 14 residues. From germline, CDR1 is SGHTA and CDR2 FQGNSA. The CDR3 nucleotides read TGTGCCAGCAGCTTGGACAGGGCCCTCTACGAGCAGTACTTC. Protein: CASSLDRALYEQYF.

J is TRBJ1-5 and V is TRBV14, with 10 bases fitting TRBD1. The J segment lost 5 bases and the V segment lost 1 base, leaving 2 bases of the junction unmatched. This CDR3 is built from 15 residues. Germline V gene lookup returns CDR1 SGHDN and CDR2 FVKESK. For the CDR3, the DNA is TGTGCCAGCAGCCAAGGGACAGGGGGATATCAGCCCCAGCATTTT. It encodes CASSQGTGGYQPQHF.

This chain uses TRBV18 with TRBJ1-2; D is undetermined. Trimming left V 3 bases short and J 0 bases short, with 14 bases between. CDR3 length: 16 residues. The germline gives CDR1 KGHSH, CDR2 LQKENI. DNA for the CDR3: TGTGCCAGCTCACCGTCAGGTCCCACGTCTAACTATGGCTACACCTTC. Its translation: CASSPSGPTSNYGYTF. Complete variable domain (other parts from reference TRBV18 and TRBJ1-2): NAGVMQNPRHLVRRRGQEARLRCSPMKGHSHVYWYRQLPEEGLKFMVYLQKENIIDESGMPKERFSAEFPKEGPSILRIQQVVRGDSAAYFCASSPSGPTSNYGYTFGSGTRLTVV.

The J gene is TRBJ2-7, the V gene TRBV5-4; the match to TRBD2 covers 9 bases. The CDR3 consists of 19 residues. Germline V lookup: CDR1 SGHNT, CDR2 YYREEE (reference sequence). The junction had 15 bases not matched to a gene; V was cut back by 0 bases and J by 2 bases. CDR3 nucleotides: TGTGCCAGCAGCTTGGGGTTAGCGGGGGCCCGAACCCAAACCTACGAGCAGTACTTC. Protein sequence: CASSLGLAGARTQTYEQYF. Using reference TRBV5-4 and TRBJ2-7 for the parts outside the CDR3, the full variable domain is ETGVTQSPTHLIKTRGQQVTLRCSSQSGHNTVSWYQQALGQGPQFIFQYYREEENGRGNFPPRFSGLQFPNYSSELNVNALELDDSALYLCASSLGLAGARTQTYEQYFGPGTRLTVT.

V and J are TRBV7-3 and TRBJ2-6; a possible D gene is TRBD2 (7 bases). V dropped 7 bases and J dropped 4 bases, with 14 bases sitting between them. The CDR3 loop spans 15 amino acids. From germline, CDR1 is SGHTA and CDR2 FQGTGA. Written as DNA, the CDR3 is TGTGCCAGCACCAATCGGGGGGCCGGGGCCAACGTCCTGACTTTC. It codes for CASTNRGAGANVLTF.

V and J are TRBV10-2 and TRBJ2-7; possibly TRBD1 for D (6 bases). CDR1 and CDR2 (germline): WSHSY, SAAADI. This CDR3 is 14 amino acids long. V lost 1 base and J lost 7, with 14 bases in between. Here the CDR3 reads CASSELRGSGEQYF. The CDR3 nucleotides read TGCGCCAGCAGTGAGTTGAGGGGGTCGGGGGAGCAGTACTTC.